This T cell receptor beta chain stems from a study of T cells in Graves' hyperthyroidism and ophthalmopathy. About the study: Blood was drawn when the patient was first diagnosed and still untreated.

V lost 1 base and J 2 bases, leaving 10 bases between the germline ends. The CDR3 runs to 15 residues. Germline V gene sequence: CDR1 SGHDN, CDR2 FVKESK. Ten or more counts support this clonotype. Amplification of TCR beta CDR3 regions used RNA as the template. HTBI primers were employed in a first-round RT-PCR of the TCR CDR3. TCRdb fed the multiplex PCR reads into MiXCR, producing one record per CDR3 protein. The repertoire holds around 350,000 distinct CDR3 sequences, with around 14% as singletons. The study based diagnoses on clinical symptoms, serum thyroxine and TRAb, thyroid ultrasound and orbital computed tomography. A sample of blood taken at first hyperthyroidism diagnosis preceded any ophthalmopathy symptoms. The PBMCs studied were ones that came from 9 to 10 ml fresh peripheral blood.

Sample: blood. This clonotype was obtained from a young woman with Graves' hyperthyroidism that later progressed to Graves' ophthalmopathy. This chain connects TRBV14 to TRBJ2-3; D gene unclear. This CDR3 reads CASSQGWTYTDTQYF. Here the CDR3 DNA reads TGTGCCAGCAGCCAAGGGTGGACCTACACAGATACGCAGTATTTT.